Presented here are 19 T cell receptor beta chains from one specimen sequenced in a study of T-cell reconstitution after alpha-beta-depleted transplantation in children. The library targeted TCRbeta and was prepared with unique molecular identifiers. TCRdb redid the calling of the PCR reads with MiXCR, one entry per CDR3 protein. The sample yields fewer than 550,000 distinct CDR3 sequences, about 10% seen once. The sample consisted of PBMCs, mostly from graft donor cells, taken 180 days after TCRalphabeta/CD19-depleted stem cell transplant. The receptors originated from a female patient younger than 10 who had a stem cell transplant for aplastic anemia, so the T cells may come from the graft donor.

The chain links TRBV29-1 to TRBJ2-1; D uncertain. This CDR3 comprises 15 residues. Germline assignment: CDR1 SQVTM and CDR2 ANQGSEA. V gave up 5 bases and J gave up 4 bases, with 18 bases separating them. For the CDR3, the DNA is TGCAGCGTTAACCTAAGGGCCAAAGAGTACAATGAGCAGTTCTTC. Amino acids: CSVNLRAKEYNEQFF.

This clonotype turned up a few times. The J gene is TRBJ2-1, the V gene TRBV7-7; D uncertain. The germline gives CDR1 SSHAT, CDR2 FNYEAQ (reference sequence). There are 17 residues in the CDR3. With 1 base removed from V and 2 bases from J, the gap between germline ends came to 15 bases. The CDR3 bases are TGTGCCAGCAGCTTAGGTGGGTCCCCAAAGGCCTACAATGAGCAGTTCTTC. Protein sequence: CASSLGGSPKAYNEQFF.

This clonotype came up a few times. The rearrangement uses TRBV6-5 and TRBJ1-5; TRBD1 matches 7 bases. The CDR3 is 16 residues long. Trimming cost V 6 bases and J 6 bases; bases outside gene matches: 14. CDR1 and CDR2 (germline): MNHEY, SVGAGI. The CDR3 sequence is CASRYGTVPLGQPQHF. CDR3 DNA: TGTGCCAGCAGGTACGGGACAGTCCCGTTGGGTCAGCCCCAGCATTTT.

This clonotype has just a few counts. The chain links TRBV20-1 to TRBJ2-3; the D gene is possibly TRBD2 (5 bases). Trimming took 4 bases from V and 2 from J, leaving 16 bases between them. This CDR3 is built from 15 residues. The germline V gene encodes CDR1 DFQATT and CDR2 SNEGSKA (reference sequence). As DNA, the CDR3 is TGCAGTGCTATGGGAGCGGAACCTCACACAGATACGCAGTATTTT. The encoded protein is CSAMGAEPHTDTQYF.

This clonotype was detected ten times or more. V gene TRBV7-2 combines with J gene TRBJ1-1; D is possibly TRBD1 (5 bases). Looked up from germline, CDR1 is SGHTA and CDR2 is FQGNSA. V lost 3 bases and J lost 4, with 15 bases in between. The CDR3 covers 15 residues. The CDR3 loop is CASSFDRALGTEAFF. The CDR3 coding sequence is TGTGCCAGCAGCTTCGACAGAGCCCTTGGCACTGAAGCTTTCTTT.

This clonotype came up once. This chain uses TRBV25-1 with TRBJ2-2; the D is unclear. Germline assignment: CDR1 MGHDK and CDR2 SYGVNS. The V gene lost 5 bases and the J gene lost 4 bases, with 8 bases spanning the gap. The CDR3 runs to 13 residues. The DNA of the CDR3 is TGTGCCAGCAGTCGGGCCAGCACCGGGGAGCTGTTTTTT. Translating it yields CASSRASTGELFF.

This clonotype was seen ten or more times. The V gene is TRBV29-1, the J gene TRBJ2-7, with 8 bases that match TRBD2. Losses at the gene ends were 2 bases for V and 3 bases for J; bases not matched to a gene: 9. Germline loops: CDR1 SQVTM, CDR2 ANQGSEA. The CDR3 is made up of 15 amino acids. In DNA, the CDR3 is TGCAGCGTTGAACAGGGACTAGGCCGCTACTACGAGCAGTACGTC. Protein product: CSVEQGLGRYYEQYV.

The table lists this clonotype with a few counts. The V gene is TRBV5-1, the J gene TRBJ1-1; D may be TRBD1 (5 bases). This CDR3 region has 17 residues. Germline V gene lookup returns CDR1 SGHRS and CDR2 YFSETQ. Between the trimmed V and J ends, which lost 4 bases and 2 bases, there was a span of 21 bases. The CDR3 is CASSEGAFGAGNTEAFF. In DNA form, the CDR3 reads TGCGCCAGCAGCGAAGGGGCCTTTGGGGCAGGCAACACTGAAGCTTTCTTT.

In this sample, this clonotype turned up a few times. J is TRBJ2-5 and V is TRBV18, with D tentatively TRBD1 (7 bases). The germline V gene has CDR1 KGHSH and CDR2 LQKENI. The CDR3 spans 14 residues. V shed 3 bases and J shed 5 bases, with 13 bases lying between them. CDR3 protein: CASSPAGGMETQYF. CDR3 coding DNA: TGTGCCAGCTCACCGGCAGGGGGGATGGAGACCCAGTACTTC.

This chain uses TRBV30 with TRBJ2-3, with no clear D. Per the germline V gene, CDR1 is GTSNPN and CDR2 is SVGIG (reference sequence). This CDR3 contains 16 residues. V lost 2 bases to trimming and J lost 0 bases, with 15 bases between them. This CDR3 is CAWSSVFSTSTDTQYF. CDR3 DNA sequence: TGTGCCTGGAGTTCGGTTTTCAGCACTAGCACAGATACGCAGTATTTT.

The chain joins TRBV7-2 to TRBJ1-1, with D possibly matching TRBD1 (5 bases). V dropped 4 bases and J dropped 1 base, with 13 bases sitting between them. The CDR3 runs to 15 residues. Per the germline V gene, CDR1 is SGHTA and CDR2 is FQGNSA. CDR3 sequence (DNA): TGTGCCAGCAGCTCAGCCGGGACCCAGAACACTGAAGCTTTCTTT. Its translation is CASSSAGTQNTEAFF.

This clonotype has just a few counts. The chain has TRBV3-1 and TRBJ2-1, with a possible D match to TRBD2 (6 bases). The CDR3 has 15 residues. Between the trimmed V and J ends, which lost 4 bases and 5 bases, there was a span of 15 bases. Germline assignment: CDR1 LGHDT and CDR2 YNNKEL (reference sequence). The CDR3 spells CASSLGLKSNNEQFF. The CDR3 nucleotides are TGTGCCAGCAGCCTTGGACTAAAATCCAACAATGAGCAGTTCTTC.

This clonotype was recorded at least ten times. The chain carries TRBV18 and TRBJ1-5; the match to TRBD1 covers 8 bases. V lost 1 base and J lost 3; bases outside the gene matches: 2. CDR3 length equals 15 residues. Per germline, CDR1 KGHSH and CDR2 LQKENI. Written as DNA, the CDR3 is TGTGCCAGCTCACCACTGGGACAGGTCAATCAGCCCCAGCATTTT. It encodes CASSPLGQVNQPQHF.

The chain recombines TRBV19 with TRBJ1-1; 9 bases agree with TRBD1. V trimming: 8 bases; J trimming: 6 bases; junction bases outside the gene matches: 1. This CDR3 is 11 amino acids long. Germline V gene sequence: CDR1 LNHDA, CDR2 SQIVND (reference sequence). This CDR3 is CASWDRAEAFF. The CDR3 coding sequence is TGTGCCAGTTGGGACAGGGCTGAAGCTTTCTTT. Combining the CDR3 with reference TRBV19 and TRBJ1-1 gives the whole variable domain DGGITQSPKYLFRKEGQNVTLSCEQNLNHDAMYWYRQDPGQGLRLIYYSQIVNDFQKGDIAEGYSVSREKKESFPLTVTSAQKNPTAFYLCASWDRAEAFFGQGTRLTVV.

This clonotype has a count of ten or more. V and J are TRBV28 and TRBJ1-3; D uncertain. This CDR3 is 14 amino acids long. V was trimmed by 7 bases and J by 2 bases, leaving 12 bases between them. Per the germline V gene, CDR1 is MDHEN and CDR2 is SYDVKM. The CDR3 DNA is TGTGCCAGCATTAAACAAGCGACTGGAAACACCATATATTTT. This codes for CASIKQATGNTIYF.

The V and J genes are TRBV13 and TRBJ2-1; TRBD2 matches at 10 bases. With V trimmed by 3 bases and J by 2 bases, 16 bases remained unmatched. CDR3 length: 20 amino acids. CDR1 is PRHDT and CDR2 is FYEKMQ in the germline V gene (reference sequence). This CDR3 reads CASSFSVSPSGSHTYNEQFF. The CDR3 nucleotides are TGTGCCAGCAGCTTCTCCGTTTCCCCTAGCGGGAGCCACACCTACAATGAGCAGTTCTTC.

The chain carries TRBV20-1 and TRBJ2-3; TRBD2 agrees at 11 bases. V shed 3 bases, J shed 0 bases, and the junction held 8 bases outside the gene matches. This CDR3 spans 17 amino acids. Germline V CDR1 and CDR2: DFQATT, SNEGSKA (reference sequence). DNA of the CDR3: TGCAGTGCTAGGGGACGACTAGCGGGACCCAGCACAGATACGCAGTATTTT. This codes for CSARGRLAGPSTDTQYF.

This clonotype has just a few counts. This chain connects TRBV21-1 to TRBJ1-4. TRBV21-1 is labeled a pseudogene. The CDR3 is made up of 15 amino acids. CDR3: CASSKGEGIGEKLFF. In nucleotides, the CDR3 is TGTGCCAGCAGCAAAGGGGAGGGGATCGGAGAAAAACTGTTTTTT.

This clonotype has ten or more counts. The chain employs TRBV6-2 or TRBV6-3 and TRBJ2-7; TRBD1 matches at 9 bases. V dropped 3 bases and J dropped 2; count of bases not matched to a gene: 5. The CDR3 is made up of 15 amino acids. Germline V gene lookup returns CDR1 MNHEY and CDR2 SVGEGT. DNA of the CDR3: TGTGCCAGCAGTTATCGGGGACAGGGTCCCTACGAGCAGTACTTC. Its translation: CASSYRGQGPYEQYF.